This T cell receptor beta chain was sequenced in a study of early T cells in non-severe SARS-CoV-2 infection. TCRdb passed the 5' RACE reads through MiXCR, listing each CDR3 protein once. The sample has 20,000 to 25,000 distinct CDR3 sequences; roughly 4.1% are singletons. This clonotype was counted ten times or more. Per germline, CDR1 MNHEY and CDR2 SVGEGT. V was shortened by 7 bases and J by 6 bases, with 15 bases between the two germline ends. This CDR3 comprises 14 residues. The sequenced sample consisted of whole blood. The receptor was derived from an adult who was a healthcare worker with PCR-confirmed SARS-CoV-2 infection or an uninfected control (not recorded which). The chain couples TRBV6-2 or TRBV6-3 to TRBJ2-2; D perhaps matches TRBD2 (5 bases). The CDR3 is CASKETVSAGELFF. DNA for the CDR3: TGTGCCAGCAAAGAAACCGTTAGCGCCGGGGAGCTGTTTTTT.